This T cell receptor beta chain comes out of a study of T cell responses to AZD1222 COVID-19 vaccine. As regards this clone: Its antigen is undetermined.

Study-level findings and limits: Seropositive at baseline were only a handful of AZD1222 recipients. Compared with day 0, the breadth and depth of the Spike-specific TCR repertoire rose significantly after two doses of AZD1222.

Losses at the gene ends were 7 bases for V and 7 bases for J; bases not matched to a gene: 7. The CDR3 totals 12 residues. Germline CDR1 is SQVTM and CDR2 is ANQGSEA. Second-dose groups at about 4 or about 12 weeks were pooled. TCRdb's copy holds only in-frame clones and misses some; the assay was immunoSEQ multiplex PCR. The sample holds approximately 100,000 clones, roughly 87% seen once. This sample comprised peripheral blood, obtained 28 days after the second AZD1222 dose. This clonotype was sampled from an adult who received the AZD1222 COVID-19 vaccine. This sequence joins TRBV29-1 and TRBJ2-3; 8 bases line up with TRBD2. Written as DNA, the CDR3 is TGCAGCGCCGTTAGCGGGGCAAATACGCAGTATTTT. Protein sequence: CSAVSGANTQYF.